Listed below are T cell receptor beta chains from one sample, sequenced in a study of cytomegalovirus exposure and HLA in healthy donors. The method was immunoSEQ multiplex PCR; TCRdb's version includes in-frame clones alone and lacks a portion of them. The sample consists of about 170,000 clones, 75% to 90% of them appearing once. The sample taken for sequencing was PBMCs. These receptors all come from a male donor in good health and CMV-seronegative. Each CDR3 is given with its conserved first and last residue. D genes are given only for firm matches. Not every row has a clone size; where given, it reads once, few, many or a size class.

TGTGCCAGCAGCTTAGTAGCAGGGCTAGGAAACACCATATATTTT CASSLVAGLGNTIYF few TRBJ1-3 NA TRBV7-9
TGTGCCAGCAGCTGGGACAGGGCCTCCGTCGGCTACACCTTC CASSWDRASVGYTF NA TRBJ1-2 TRBD1 TRBV5-6
TGTGCCAGCAGCCCGAGGACAGGGGCTACTTACAATGAGCAGTTCTTC CASSPRTGATYNEQFF NA TRBJ2-1 TRBD1 TRBV5-4
TGTGCCAGCAGCGACAGGGGGGCGGATGAGCAGTTCTTC CASSDRGADEQFF NA TRBJ2-1 TRBD1 TRBV6-5
TGTGCCAGCAGCCCTCATAGGTGGGGGCCCTTGAATGAGCAGTTCTTC CASSPHRWGPLNEQFF NA TRBJ2-1 NA TRBV7-8
TGTGCCATCAAAACGACAGGGTTGAAGTTCTTC CAIKTTGLKFF NA TRBJ2-1 TRBD1 TRBV10-3
TGTGCTAGTGGTCCCCCTGGGGGAGGCGAGCAGTACTTC CASGPPGGGEQYF NA TRBJ2-7 NA TRBV12-5
TGTGCCAGCAGCTTGCAGGGTAGCTATGGCTACACCTTC CASSLQGSYGYTF NA TRBJ1-2 NA TRBV7-2
TGTGCCAGCATCATGACAGGGGGTGTCGGTCAGCCCCAGCATTTT CASIMTGGVGQPQHF NA TRBJ1-5 TRBD1 TRBV7-4
TGTGCCAGCAGCGTAGGGAGTCCCGGGGAGCTGTTTTTT CASSVGSPGELFF NA TRBJ2-2 NA TRBV9
TGTGCCAGCACCAGGCAGACAGGGAACACTGAAGCTTTCTTT CASTRQTGNTEAFF once TRBJ1-1 NA TRBV6-1
TGTGCCAGCAGGGGAGGGGGACAGGAGAACAATGAGCAGTTCTTC CASRGGGQENNEQFF NA TRBJ2-1 NA TRBV6-5
TGTGCCAGCTCACCTCTTAGACAGAAGAACACTGAAGCTTTCTTT CASSPLRQKNTEAFF NA TRBJ1-1 NA TRBV18
TGTGCCAGCAGCGAGAACGCAGGGGCGGGCTACACCTTC CASSENAGAGYTF few TRBJ1-2 NA TRBV7-9
TGTGCCAGCAGCTTAGGGACTAGCGGCCAAGAGACCCAGTACTTC CASSLGTSGQETQYF few TRBJ2-5 TRBD2 TRBV7-2
TGTGCCAGTAGCACCATTGAGGGAAACACCATATATTTT CASSTIEGNTIYF NA TRBJ1-3 NA TRBV19
TGTGCCAGCAGCTTAGATGGGGGGGATGCCTACGAGCAGTACTTC CASSLDGGDAYEQYF NA TRBJ2-7 TRBD2 TRBV5-5
TGCGCCAGCAGCTTAGACAGGGTCCACTACAATGAGCAGTTCTTC CASSLDRVHYNEQFF once TRBJ2-1 TRBD1 TRBV5-1
TGTGCCAGCACCCTCAACAGGGCGAATTCACCCCTCCACTTT CASTLNRANSPLHF NA TRBJ1-6 NA TRBV13
TGTGCCAGCAGCGTAGCTACCGGGACAGCCAAAGAGACCCAGTACTTC CASSVATGTAKETQYF once TRBJ2-5 TRBD1 TRBV9
TGTGCCAGCAGCTCCCGGGAGTATAATTCACCCCTCCACTTT CASSSREYNSPLHF NA TRBJ1-6 NA TRBV7-2
TGTGCCAGCAGCTCGTCGGGAGGACAGGGATTTGACTACACCTTC CASSSSGGQGFDYTF once TRBJ1-2 TRBD1 TRBV5-4
TGTGCCAGCAGCCCAACCCGGGGTGAGCAGTTCTTC CASSPTRGEQFF NA TRBJ2-1 NA TRBV7-8
TGCGCCAGCAGCAGACAGGGGAATCAGCCCCAGCATTTT CASSRQGNQPQHF NA TRBJ1-5 TRBD1 TRBV10-1
TGTGCCAGCAGCGTAGCAGGTCACACTTTCTACGAGCAGTACTTC CASSVAGHTFYEQYF NA TRBJ2-7 NA TRBV9
TGTGCCAGCAGCTTAGGGGGGGGGCCCCCTCTACGCGAGCAGTTCTTC CASSLGGGPPLREQFF NA TRBJ2-1 NA TRBV7-6
TGCGCCAGCAGAGGAGGGACTAGCGGGGGGACAGATACGCAGTATTTT CASRGGTSGGTDTQYF NA TRBJ2-3 TRBD2 TRBV5-1
TGTGCCAGCAGTTACTCGGGGGGGAGCTATGGCTACACCTTC CASSYSGGSYGYTF few TRBJ1-2 NA TRBV6-6
TGTGCCTGGAGTGGTGAATCAGGGGGAAAGTACGAGCAGTACTTC CAWSGESGGKYEQYF NA TRBJ2-7 TRBD1 TRBV30
TGTGCCAGCAGCTCCGCCCGACGGGGGCAAGAGACCCAGTACTTC CASSSARRGQETQYF once TRBJ2-5 NA TRBV7-8
TGTGCCAGTAGACCCCCGGGGGGCTACTATGGCTACACCTTC CASRPPGGYYGYTF NA TRBJ1-2 NA TRBV19
TGTGCCAGCAGCTCATTTCGACAGGCCCTGAACACTGAAGCTTTCTTT CASSSFRQALNTEAFF NA TRBJ1-1 NA TRBV5-4
TGCGCCAGCAGCAGATCTGGACAGGGCGAAAACATTCAGTACTTC CASSRSGQGENIQYF NA TRBJ2-4 TRBD1 TRBV5-1
TGTGCCAGCAGCTCTGGACAGGAGATATACAATGAGCAGTTCTTC CASSSGQEIYNEQFF once TRBJ2-1 TRBD1 TRBV7-9
TGTGCCAGCAGCCTTTGGGGGGGGACCTACAATGAGCAGTTCTTC CASSLWGGTYNEQFF once TRBJ2-1 TRBD2 TRBV5-5
TGTGCCAGCAGCTCGCGGACTAGCGGGGCTTACAATGAGCAGTTCTTC CASSSRTSGAYNEQFF NA TRBJ2-1 TRBD2 TRBV2
TGTGCCAGCTCACCGTCAACTTTGGGACAGGGGACCTACGAGCAGTACTTC CASSPSTLGQGTYEQYF NA TRBJ2-7 TRBD1 TRBV18
TGTGCCAGCAGTCCGGGACTGCTTAATTCACCCCTCCACTTT CASSPGLLNSPLHF few TRBJ1-6 NA TRBV27
TGTGCCAGCAGCTTTAGCTCGGACACTGAAGCTTTCTTT CASSFSSDTEAFF NA TRBJ1-1 NA TRBV5-4
TGTGCCAGTAGTATAGGATTAGACAAGGGAGGTATTCAGTACTTC CASSIGLDKGGIQYF NA TRBJ2-4 NA TRBV19
TGTGCCAGCAGCTTACTCGGACAGGGGAGCTCACCCCTCCACTTT CASSLLGQGSSPLHF NA TRBJ1-6 TRBD1 TRBV7-2
TGTGCCAGCAGCTTAGGGAGGGGCGACTACGAGCAGTACTTC CASSLGRGDYEQYF NA TRBJ2-7 NA TRBV7-9
TGTGCCAGCAGTTTAGGCGGGTACTATGGCTACACCTTC CASSLGGYYGYTF NA TRBJ1-2 NA TRBV6-5
TGTGCCAGCAGCTTAAGGACAAGACAGGGTTATGAAAAACTGTTTTTT CASSLRTRQGYEKLFF NA TRBJ1-4 TRBD1 TRBV7-2
TGTGCCAGCAGCGCCCCGACAGTCAAGCCAAGGAAACTGTTTTTT CASSAPTVKPRKLFF once TRBJ1-4 NA TRBV13
TGCGCCAGCAGCCTTTCCGGACTAGCGGGGGGGCCGGAGACCCAGTACTTC CASSLSGLAGGPETQYF NA TRBJ2-5 TRBD2 TRBV4-1
TGTGCCAGCAGCTCTAACAGGGGTTCACCCCTCCACTTT CASSSNRGSPLHF NA TRBJ1-6 TRBD1 TRBV7-2
TGTGCCAGCAGCCGCCAGGGACAGGGGGCTGGTGGCTACACCTTC CASSRQGQGAGGYTF NA TRBJ1-2 TRBD1 TRBV7-9
TGTGCCAGCTCTCCCGAGAGGATATACGAGCAGTACTTC CASSPERIYEQYF few TRBJ2-7 NA TRBV18
TGCGCCAGCAGCACCGGACAGATGCCTAACTATGGCTACACCTTC CASSTGQMPNYGYTF NA TRBJ1-2 NA TRBV5-1
TGTGCCAGCAGCTTAGAGCGCTACGAGCAGTACTTC CASSLERYEQYF NA TRBJ2-7 NA TRBV7-9
TGTGCCAGCAGTGCAGGAATCTACGAGCAGTACTTC CASSAGIYEQYF NA TRBJ2-7 NA TRBV25-1
TGTGCCAGCAGCAACCTGGGACAGCATAATTCACCCCTCCACTTT CASSNLGQHNSPLHF NA TRBJ1-6 NA TRBV21-1
TGTGCCAGCAGGGCCGATTACTCTGGGGCCAACGTCCTGACTTTC CASRADYSGANVLTF NA TRBJ2-6 NA TRBV6-1